Below, 27 T cell receptor beta chains from the same sample are listed, as sequenced in a study of PD-L1 blockade in urothelial cancer (dated 2017 in TCRdb). The library was produced with the immunoSEQ multiplex PCR assay. The table comes from immuneACCESS by way of TCRdb, which keeps in-frame sequences with V and J called. Part of the clones is missing from these tables; in studies checked, under half for an unresolved V gene and the rest for unknown reasons. This sample lists tens of thousands of clones; 70% to 90% were detected once. Roughly 25% of the sample is in the top ten clones. The time point label of this sample denotes: pretreatment peripheral blood. Sequenced here: PBMCs, sampled around atezolizumab (anti-PD-L1) treatment. These receptor sequences come from a donor aged 40 or over with urothelial cancer.

The chain combines TRBV27 with TRBJ2-7; TRBD2 agrees at 9 bases. V was clipped by 8 bases and J by 2 bases; unmatched bases: 13. Per the germline V gene, CDR1 is MNHEY and CDR2 is SMNVEV (reference sequence). The CDR3 is made up of 16 amino acids. The CDR3 DNA is TGTGCCAGCGCCCCCGGGGCCCTAGCGGGACCCTACGAGCAGTACTTC. Encoded protein: CASAPGALAGPYEQYF.

The J gene is TRBJ1-2, the V gene TRBV6-5; TRBD1 is a possible D gene (6 bases). Trimming took 11 bases from V and 1 from J, leaving 14 bases between them. CDR1 is MNHEY and CDR2 is SVGAGI in the germline V gene. The CDR3 sequence is 13 residues long. The CDR3 loop is CAARDTYNYGYTF. CDR3 nucleotide sequence: TGTGCCGCAAGGGACACCTATAACTATGGCTACACCTTC.

The J gene is TRBJ2-7, the V gene TRBV4-3, with TRBD2 identical over 8 bases. Germline V gene lookup returns CDR1 LGHNA and CDR2 YSLEER. The ends lost 1 base at V and 4 bases at J; junction bases unmatched: 6. There are 15 residues in the CDR3. For the CDR3, the DNA is TGCGCCAGCAGCCAAGGGACCAGCGGGAGATACGAGCAGTACTTC. The encoded protein is CASSQGTSGRYEQYF.

This rearrangement joins TRBV6-5 to TRBJ1-2; TRBD1 might be the D (5 bases). Between the trimmed V and J ends, which lost 7 bases and 4 bases, there was a span of 13 bases. Germline V gene lookup returns CDR1 MNHEY and CDR2 SVGAGI. The CDR3 is 13 amino acids. The CDR3 bases are TGTGCCAGCACCCCCGGACAAATCTATGGCTACACCTTC. Encoded protein: CASTPGQIYGYTF.

The CDR3 spells CASSLGGQGAAETQYF. The DNA for the CDR3 is TGCGCCAGCAGCTTGGGGGGACAGGGGGCGGCAGAGACCCAGTACTTC. The V call is TRBV5-1, the J call TRBJ2-5; 12 bases line up with TRBD1. J was trimmed by 4 bases and V by 0 bases; bases with no gene match: 4. The CDR3 spans 16 residues. Germline V gene data show CDR1 as SGHRS and CDR2 as YFSETQ.

The table lists this clone with a count of one. V gene TRBV13 combines with J gene TRBJ1-2; D is possibly TRBD1 (6 bases). The germline V gene has CDR1 PRHDT and CDR2 FYEKMQ (reference sequence). The CDR3 extends over 14 amino acids. Trimming pared 5 bases from V and 8 bases from J, leaving 18 bases between. Written as DNA, the CDR3 is TGTGCCAGCAGCCCCAACAGGGTGCTAAGGGGCTACACCTTC. Its protein is CASSPNRVLRGYTF.

The rearrangement links TRBV19 to TRBJ1-2; a weak D match, TRBD1 (5 bases). This CDR3 comprises 15 residues. Per the germline V gene, CDR1 is LNHDA and CDR2 is SQIVND (reference sequence). V was trimmed by 6 bases and J by 2 bases, leaving 16 bases between them. Here the CDR3 DNA reads TGTGCCAGTAGCCTTTCGGGGGAGGGAAACTATGGCTACACCTTC. The encoded protein is CASSLSGEGNYGYTF.

A single count supports this clone. This sequence joins TRBV5-1 and TRBJ2-1; the D gene is possibly TRBD2 (6 bases). In germline, CDR1 is SGHRS, CDR2 YFSETQ. Trimming removed 1 base at V and 5 bases at J, with 13 bases between. The CDR3 totals 15 residues. CDR3 sequence reads: CASSLSREWDNEQFF. In DNA form, the CDR3 reads TGCGCCAGCAGCTTGAGTCGGGAGTGGGACAATGAGCAGTTCTTC.

The V gene is TRBV28, the J gene TRBJ1-4; 8 bases match TRBD1. The ends lost 5 bases at V and 8 bases at J; junction bases unmatched: 10. Germline assignment: CDR1 MDHEN and CDR2 SYDVKM. The CDR3 is 15 residues long. CDR3 nucleotide sequence: TGTGCCAGCAGTCGGGCAGGGGGCGTGGGGGAAAAACTGTTTTTT. This encodes CASSRAGGVGEKLFF.

The chain employs TRBV28 and TRBJ1-2; no reliable D call. V gave up 2 bases and J gave up 4 bases, with 8 bases separating them. CDR1 and CDR2 (germline): MDHEN, SYDVKM. The CDR3 spans 13 residues. The CDR3 region is CASSLTRSYGYTF. The CDR3, as DNA: TGTGCCAGCAGTTTAACCAGGTCCTATGGCTACACCTTC.

The chain couples TRBV6-1 to TRBJ2-1; a possible D gene is TRBD1 (6 bases). The CDR3 totals 14 residues. The V end was cut by 7 bases, the J end by 9 bases, with 19 bases between. Per the germline V gene, CDR1 is MNHNS and CDR2 is SASEGT. Written as DNA, the CDR3 is TGTGCCAGCACCGCCAGGGGCGGCAGGGGTGAGCAGTTCTTC. It specifies CASTARGGRGEQFF.

The V gene is TRBV10-3, the J gene TRBJ2-1, with 13 bases aligning to TRBD2. The CDR3 covers 14 residues. Looked up from germline, CDR1 is ENHRY and CDR2 is SYGVKD. V gave up 10 bases and J gave up 10 bases; unmatched junction bases: 10. CDR3 bases: TGTGCCACCCAGGGACTAGCGGGACCGCGGGAGCAGTTCTTC. This sequence encodes CATQGLAGPREQFF.

The chain links TRBV27 to TRBJ1-2, with D unresolved. CDR3 length: 14 residues. Germline-derived CDR1 and CDR2 are MNHEY and SMNVEV (reference sequence). V shed 6 bases and J shed 4 bases, with 15 bases lying between them. The CDR3 protein is CASSQGPGVYGYTF. The DNA for the CDR3 is TGTGCCAGCAGCCAAGGGCCCGGGGTCTATGGCTACACCTTC.

This clone was seen more than once but under ten times. J is TRBJ1-2 and V is TRBV30; 7 positions match TRBD1. Germline lookup yields CDR1 GTSNPN and CDR2 SVGIG (reference sequence). This CDR3 has 13 residues. The junction had 10 bases not matched to a gene; V was cut back by 4 bases and J by 8 bases. DNA for the CDR3: TGTGCCTGGACGGACAGGAACCTACGGGGCTACACCTTC. Amino acids: CAWTDRNLRGYTF.

The chain couples TRBV7-2 to TRBJ2-5; D is unresolved. Between the trimmed V and J ends, which lost 2 bases and 5 bases, there was a span of 9 bases. The germline CDR1 and CDR2 sequences are SGHTA and FQGNSA. CDR3 length equals 13 residues. The CDR3 sequence: CASSLLERETQYF. CDR3 DNA: TGTGCCAGCAGCTTACTGGAGAGGGAGACCCAGTACTTC.

V and J are TRBV2 and TRBJ1-2, with 8 bases lining up with TRBD1. Trimming took 6 bases from V and 8 from J; bases not matched to a gene: 2. The CDR3 length is 11 residues. The germline CDR1 and CDR2 sequences are SNHLY and FYNNEI. In DNA, the CDR3 is TGTGCCAGCAGAGACAGGGGCGGCTACACCTTC. Translation: CASRDRGGYTF.

CDR3 sequence: CAISGPRASGSVYEQYF. The DNA of the CDR3 is TGTGCCATCAGTGGACCGAGGGCGAGCGGGAGCGTCTACGAGCAGTACTTC. The chain carries TRBV10-3 and TRBJ2-7; 8 bases line up with TRBD2. Per germline, CDR1 ENHRY and CDR2 SYGVKD. There are 17 residues in the CDR3. Unmatched junction bases numbered 14, after V lost 4 bases and J lost 3 bases.

CDR3 nucleotides: TGTGCCAGCAGTCATACAGGGGTTGGGGATACGCAGTATTTT. This codes for CASSHTGVGDTQYF. This sequence joins TRBV6-1 and TRBJ2-3; 7 bases agree with TRBD1. The J segment lost 6 bases and the V segment lost 5 bases, leaving 8 bases of the junction unmatched. This CDR3 comprises 14 residues. Germline assignment: CDR1 MNHNS and CDR2 SASEGT.

The chain carries TRBV7-9 and TRBJ2-5; 12 bases align to TRBD2. The length of the CDR3 is 17 residues. V was clipped by 3 bases and J by 1 base; unmatched bases: 6. Germline CDR1 SEHNR, CDR2 FQNEAQ (reference sequence). This chain's CDR3 is CASSLGLAGGGQETQYF. CDR3 in DNA: TGTGCCAGCAGCTTGGGGCTAGCGGGAGGGGGCCAAGAGACCCAGTACTTC.

Of note for this clone: One end of the junction varies from germline; a read error may be responsible. The chain joins TRBV7-7 to TRBJ2-2, with TRBD1 matching over 8 bases. Germline CDR1 is SSHAT and CDR2 is FNYEAQ (reference sequence). The CDR3 runs 15 residues. The CDR3 here is CASTLGTGNTGELFF. The CDR3, as DNA: TGTGCTAGCACCTTAGGGACAGGGAACACCGGGGAGCTGTTTTTT.

V and J are TRBV19 and TRBJ1-1, with D maybe TRBD1 (5 bases). CDR1 and CDR2 from the germline V gene are LNHDA and SQIVND (reference sequence). Trimming left V 4 bases short and J 1 base short, with 7 bases between. The CDR3 runs to 13 residues. CDR3 sequence (DNA): TGTGCCAGTAGTACAGGGCCGAACACTGAAGCTTTCTTT. Its protein product is CASSTGPNTEAFF. The variable domain in full, completed from reference TRBV19 and TRBJ1-1, reads DGGITQSPKYLFRKEGQNVTLSCEQNLNHDAMYWYRQDPGQGLRLIYYSQIVNDFQKGDIAEGYSVSREKKESFPLTVTSAQKNPTAFYLCASSTGPNTEAFFGQGTRLTVV.

The genes are TRBV29-1 and TRBJ2-7; 8 nucleotides agree with TRBD2. Germline V gene data show CDR1 as SQVTM and CDR2 as ANQGSEA. V shed 2 bases, J shed 4 bases, and the junction held 19 bases outside the gene matches. The CDR3 spans 18 residues. CDR3 protein: CSVERDTDLPGGWYEQYF. The CDR3 DNA reads as TGCAGCGTTGAACGGGACACCGACCTCCCGGGAGGGTGGTACGAGCAGTACTTC.

This chain links TRBV7-9 with TRBJ2-6, with unresolved D. This CDR3 comprises 14 residues. Germline V gene lookup returns CDR1 SEHNR and CDR2 FQNEAQ (reference sequence). Trimming shortened V by 5 bases and J by 4 bases, and 9 bases separated the two germline ends. The CDR3 protein is CASSHTRGANVLTF. The CDR3 coding sequence is TGTGCCAGCAGCCACACCCGCGGGGCCAACGTCCTGACTTTC. The full variable domain, rest sourced from reference TRBV7-9 and TRBJ2-6, is DTGVSQNPRHKITKRGQNVTFRCDPISEHNRLYWYRQTLGQGPEFLTYFQNEAQLEKSRLLSDRFSAERPKGSFSTLEIQRTEQGDSAMYLCASSHTRGANVLTFGAGSRLTVL.

The CDR3 loop is CASMRRGLQPQHF. The CDR3 nucleotides read TGTGCCAGCATGAGGCGGGGCCTCCAGCCCCAGCATTTT. This chain uses TRBV28 with TRBJ1-5; weak D call: TRBD1 (5 bases). The length of the CDR3 is 13 residues. CDR1 is MDHEN, CDR2 SYDVKM, per germline. The germline V and J ends were trimmed by 7 bases and 7 bases, with 14 bases remaining between them.

This clone has only one observation. The chain links TRBV4-2 to TRBJ2-1; 8 bases map to TRBD2. From germline, CDR1 is LGHNA and CDR2 YNFKEQ. CDR3 length: 14 residues. The ends lost 1 base at V and 10 bases at J; junction bases unmatched: 6. The CDR3 here is CASSQAPRGGEQFF. The DNA for the CDR3 is TGTGCCAGCAGCCAAGCCCCCCGGGGGGGGGAGCAGTTCTTC.

The rearrangement joins TRBV4-2 to TRBJ2-1; possibly TRBD2 for D (6 bases). The CDR3 sequence is 17 residues long. Deletions cut 0 bases from V and 6 bases from J, with 18 bases between. Germline CDR1 and CDR2: LGHNA and YNFKEQ. The CDR3 nucleotides are TGTGCCAGCAGCCAAGATAGTTTTCGCGGGGCCTTCAATGAGCAGTTCTTC. Protein: CASSQDSFRGAFNEQFF.

As DNA, the CDR3 is TGTGCCACTTCGGACAGAGAATATGGCTACACCTTC. It specifies CATSDREYGYTF. V gene TRBV2 combines with J gene TRBJ1-2; a possible D gene is TRBD1 (6 bases). The germline V and J ends were trimmed by 10 bases and 5 bases, with 14 bases remaining between them. CDR3 length equals 12 residues. Germline values: CDR1 SNHLY, CDR2 FYNNEI.